These 16 T cell receptor beta chains were sequenced from one sample in a study of graft-versus-host responses after intestinal transplantation. Investigators treated the graft tissue so that it released intraepithelial and lamina propria lymphocytes. Sequencing used immunoSEQ multiplex PCR; TCRdb keeps in-frame clones, though not all of them. The sample gives approximately 1,900 clones, about 88% of which show up once; less than 9% is in the top ten. Here the sequenced sample was ileum tissue, taken about 380 days after intestinal transplantation. The source of these receptors is a human patient who received an intestinal transplant, so some T cells may come from the graft donor.

This clone appeared once. V is TRBV23-1 and J is TRBJ1-1; 7 bases fit TRBD1. TRBV23-1 is sorted into the ORF group, with uncertain function. The CDR3 contains 15 residues. V shed 0 bases, J shed 6 bases, and the junction held 7 bases outside the gene matches. The CDR3 is CASSQSYQGEAEAFF. CDR3 in DNA: TGCGCCAGCAGTCAATCGTATCAGGGGGAGGCTGAAGCTTTCTTT.

The V gene is TRBV5-1, the J gene TRBJ1-2; 8 nucleotides agree with TRBD1. The CDR3 is 13 amino acids. J lost 7 bases, V lost 0 bases, and 2 bases had no gene match. Germline lookup yields CDR1 SGHRS and CDR2 YFSETQ. The CDR3 spells CASSLDGQGGYTF. CDR3 nucleotides: TGCGCCAGCAGCTTGGATGGACAGGGTGGCTACACCTTC.

The rearrangement joins TRBV15 to TRBJ2-4, with D tentatively TRBD2 (6 bases). Germline V CDR1 and CDR2: LNHNV, YYDKDF (reference sequence). V was pared by 0 bases and J by 7 bases, with 13 bases between. The length of the CDR3 is 15 residues. CDR3 DNA: TGTGCCACCAGCAGAGATAATGTTGGGGGGAACATTCAGTACTTC. Translating it yields CATSRDNVGGNIQYF.

The chain carries TRBV19 and TRBJ1-5, with D unclear. V lost 5 bases and J lost 0, with 20 bases in between. The CDR3 has 18 residues. Germline CDR1 reads LNHDA; CDR2 reads SQIVND (reference sequence). CDR3 protein: CASSPAEKWGYSNQPQHF. The CDR3, as DNA: TGTGCCAGTAGTCCCGCGGAAAAGTGGGGTTATAGCAATCAGCCCCAGCATTTT. The whole variable domain, filled in from reference TRBV19 and TRBJ1-5, reads DGGITQSPKYLFRKEGQNVTLSCEQNLNHDAMYWYRQDPGQGLRLIYYSQIVNDFQKGDIAEGYSVSREKKESFPLTVTSAQKNPTAFYLCASSPAEKWGYSNQPQHFGDGTRLSIL.

The chain carries TRBV28 and TRBJ2-7; D possibly matches TRBD1 or TRBD2 (6 bases each). The CDR3 length is 16 residues. Trimming cost V 5 bases and J 4 bases, with 21 bases left between them. CDR1 and CDR2 from the germline V gene are MDHEN and SYDVKM. The CDR3 DNA follows: TGTGCCAGCAGTGGGGACGGGGGCGGATGGGGTTACGAGCAGTACTTC. Residues: CASSGDGGGWGYEQYF.

The CDR3 reads CASSYGRGYNEQFF. CDR3 bases: TGTGCCAGCAGTTATGGGCGGGGCTACAATGAGCAGTTCTTC. The chain couples TRBV6-5 to TRBJ2-1; D perhaps matches TRBD2 (6 bases). Germline V gene sequence: CDR1 MNHEY, CDR2 SVGAGI. The CDR3 has 14 amino acids. Trimming removed 3 bases from V and 3 bases from J, with 9 bases in between.

V and J are TRBV19 and TRBJ2-1; TRBD2 aligns across 11 bases. The trim removed 5 bases at V and 9 bases at J, leaving 6 bases unmatched. The V gene's germline CDR1 is LNHDA and CDR2 SQIVND (reference sequence). The length of the CDR3 is 14 residues. CDR3 in DNA: TGTGCCAGTAGTGCACTAGCGGGAGTAGTTGAGCAGTTCTTC. Translated: CASSALAGVVEQFF.

The V and J genes are TRBV5-1 and TRBJ2-5; D not resolved. With 0 bases removed from V and 2 bases from J, the gap between germline ends came to 5 bases. The CDR3 covers 13 residues. In germline, CDR1 is SGHRS, CDR2 YFSETQ. CDR3 bases: TGCGCCAGCAGCTTGGGGCTGCAAGAGACCCAGTACTTC. It specifies CASSLGLQETQYF.

The chain couples TRBV7-9 to TRBJ2-1; 11 bases are shared with TRBD2. This CDR3 has 14 amino acids. CDR1 SEHNR and CDR2 FQNEAQ come from the germline V gene (reference sequence). The trim removed 10 bases at V and 5 bases at J, leaving 7 bases unmatched. The CDR3 reads CATRVTSGDNEQFF. The CDR3 DNA is TGTGCCACGCGAGTGACTAGCGGGGACAATGAGCAGTTCTTC.

The chain is built from TRBV18 and TRBJ2-5, with D perhaps TRBD1 (6 bases). CDR3 length: 16 residues. Trimming stripped 10 bases from V and 5 bases from J, with 26 bases between. Germline assignment: CDR1 KGHSH and CDR2 LQKENI. CDR3 sequence: CANPGAPGPGGETQYF. The CDR3 DNA reads TGTGCCAACCCAGGGGCTCCCGGGCCCGGCGGGGAGACCCAGTACTTC.

The rearrangement links TRBV5-5 to TRBJ1-1; unclear D gene. V lost 5 bases and J 8 bases, leaving 10 bases between the germline ends. CDR3 size: 11 residues. Germline CDR1 SGHKS, CDR2 YYEKEE (reference sequence). The CDR3 spells CASSRTLEAFF. CDR3 coding DNA: TGTGCCAGCAGTCGGACCTTGGAAGCTTTCTTT.

The chain's CDR3 is CASSVSVSSGRWTDTQYF. CDR3 DNA sequence: TGTGCCAGCAGCGTCTCCGTGTCTAGCGGGAGATGGACAGATACGCAGTATTTT. This chain uses TRBV9 with TRBJ2-3; 10 bases are a match to TRBD2. V dropped 2 bases and J dropped 3; count of bases not matched to a gene: 12. The germline gives CDR1 SGDLS, CDR2 YYNGEE. CDR3 length: 18 amino acids.

The rearrangement uses TRBV11-2 and TRBJ1-3; D remains ambiguous. The CDR3 spans 15 residues. Germline CDR1 and CDR2: SGHAT and FQNNGV. V lost 4 bases and J lost 4, with 14 bases in between. The CDR3 DNA sequence: TGTGCCAGCAGCTACAACTGGGAGGAGGGAAACACCATATATTTT. Its translation is CASSYNWEEGNTIYF.

V gene TRBV6-1 combines with J gene TRBJ2-7; 14 positions agree with TRBD2. Germline V CDR1 and CDR2: MNHNS, SASEGT. V was pared by 6 bases and J by 0 bases, with 1 base of the junction left unmatched. The CDR3 contains 15 residues. In nucleotides, the CDR3 is TGTGCCAGCAGGGGGACTAGCGGGAGCTCCTACGAGCAGTACTTC. This codes for CASRGTSGSSYEQYF.

The CDR3 coding sequence is TGTGCCAGCAAGGCGGGAGAGGGAGATACGCAGTATTTT. The encoded protein is CASKAGEGDTQYF. V is TRBV6-5 and J is TRBJ2-3, with 7 positions matching TRBD2. The CDR3 runs 13 residues. V gave up 7 bases and J gave up 5 bases; unmatched junction bases: 6. Germline assignment: CDR1 MNHEY and CDR2 SVGAGI.

The rearrangement joins TRBV11-2 to TRBJ2-7; 8 bases are a match to TRBD2. Germline values: CDR1 SGHAT, CDR2 FQNNGV. This CDR3 has 15 residues. Unmatched junction bases numbered 3, after V lost 1 base and J lost 1 base. CDR3 protein: CASSLASGSSYEQYF. Written as DNA, the CDR3 is TGTGCCAGCAGCTTAGCAAGCGGGAGTTCCTACGAGCAGTACTTC.